This T cell receptor (beta chain) appears in the sequencing data of a study of shared clonotypes between healthy human individuals. Study-wide results and limits: Deeper or shallower sequencing was expected to change how clonotypes are shared among donors.

Replicate PCRs for sorted subsets used around 200 ng DNA; this equaled some 30,000 T cell genomes. Authors' data handling: Filtering was not the same, since immunoSEQ gave junction-only sequences without quality scores. Profiling relied on immunoSEQ multiplex PCR, and the TCRdb table lists in-frame clones only, not all of them. For V, J and clone size, that table is used; D and trimming come from the DNA. The sample shows nearly 2 million clones, around 96% of them seen only once. On this clone: The antigen is not known.

Naive CD8 cells lacked CD45RO and underwent positive selection for CCR7, leaving out terminally differentiated effector memory CD45RA+ cells. Material for sequencing was naive CD8+ T cells sorted from blood. The receptor was derived from a young man in good health.

The CDR3 region has the DNA TGTGCCAGCAGTCCCGGTGGGGGCGCGGGCACCGGGGAGCTGTTTTTT. It codes for CASSPGGGAGTGELFF. The chain recombines TRBV27 with TRBJ2-2; a weak D match, TRBD1 (6 bases). The CDR3 runs 16 residues. Trimming took off 5 bases at V and 4 bases at J, with 17 bases between the two ends. CDR1 is MNHEY and CDR2 is SMNVEV in the germline V gene (reference sequence).